The 19 T cell receptor beta chains below all came from one sample that was sequenced in a study of CD8 T cells in ankylosing spondylitis. TCRdb recomputed calls from the 5' RACE reads with MiXCR, one row per CDR3 protein. Here the sample spans about 200,000 distinct CDR3 sequences, roughly 13% being singletons. The sequenced sample was blood, either unsorted or a sorted T cell fraction (not recorded which). The receptors were sampled from a male donor with ankylosing spondylitis or in good health (not recorded which).

The gene calls are TRBV25-1 and TRBJ2-7; TRBD2 matches at 12 bases. The CDR3 runs to 14 residues. Germline CDR1 MGHDK, CDR2 SYGVNS. The V segment lost 5 bases and the J segment 3 bases; nucleotides outside the gene matches: 2. CDR3 region: CASSWTSGNYEQYF. CDR3 DNA sequence: TGTGCCAGCAGTTGGACTAGCGGGAACTACGAGCAGTACTTC.

The rearrangement uses TRBV4-1 and TRBJ2-2; 11 positions match TRBD2. The CDR3 covers 17 residues. CDR1 is MGHRA, CDR2 YSYEKL, per germline. With 1 base clipped from V and 5 bases from J, the junction kept 6 bases outside the gene matches. The CDR3: CASSQVSRLAGTGELFF. CDR3 DNA sequence: TGCGCCAGCAGCCAAGTTTCCAGACTAGCGGGAACCGGGGAGCTGTTTTTT.

The rearrangement uses TRBV6-2 or TRBV6-3 and TRBJ2-7; 8 nucleotides agree with TRBD2. Germline lookup yields CDR1 MNHEY and CDR2 SVGEGT. The V gene end was trimmed by 8 bases and the J gene end by 3 bases; junction bases not matched to a gene: 9. The CDR3 runs to 14 residues. CDR3 loop: CASDFGTSYYEQYF. In DNA, the CDR3 is TGTGCCAGCGACTTCGGGACTAGTTACTACGAGCAGTACTTC.

The chain recombines TRBV14 with TRBJ1-2; D call uncertain. CDR1 and CDR2 from the germline V gene are SGHDN and FVKESK. Trimming pared 4 bases from V and 1 base from J, leaving 7 bases between. The CDR3 extends over 13 amino acids. CDR3 sequence (DNA): TGTGCCAGCAGCCCCGACCGTAACTATGGCTACACCTTC. It translates to CASSPDRNYGYTF.

The gene calls are TRBV5-1 and TRBJ2-7; D is perhaps TRBD1 (6 bases). The germline V and J ends were trimmed by 6 bases and 2 bases, with 15 bases remaining between them. CDR1 is SGHRS, CDR2 YFSETQ, per germline. The CDR3 spans 14 residues. The CDR3 bases are TGCGCCAGCACCCCGGAGCAGGGGCCCTACGAGCAGTACTTC. Amino acids: CASTPEQGPYEQYF.

V gene TRBV7-8 combines with J gene TRBJ1-2; tentative D call: TRBD1 (6 bases). Trimming stripped 5 bases from V and 4 bases from J, with 17 bases between. Per germline, CDR1 SGHVS and CDR2 FQNEAQ. The CDR3 consists of 15 residues. CDR3 DNA: TGTGCCAGCAGCCCCCCCAGGGGAGAGAGCTATGGCTACACCTTC. Translating gives CASSPPRGESYGYTF.

The chain has TRBV5-1 and TRBJ2-1; D is perhaps TRBD1 or TRBD2 (6 bases each). Per germline, CDR1 SGHRS and CDR2 YFSETQ. Trimming pared 6 bases from V and 2 bases from J, leaving 15 bases between. This CDR3 comprises 15 residues. The CDR3: CASTWGAPAYNEQFF. The CDR3 region has the DNA TGCGCCAGCACGTGGGGGGCCCCAGCCTACAATGAGCAGTTCTTC. Based on the CDR3 plus reference TRBV5-1 and TRBJ2-1, the full variable domain is KAGVTQTPRYLIKTRGQQVTLSCSPISGHRSVSWYQQTPGQGLQFLFEYFSETQRNKGNFPGRFSGRQFSNSRSEMNVSTLELGDSALYLCASTWGAPAYNEQFFGPGTRLTVL.

Many counts were recorded for this clonotype. The chain joins TRBV25-1 to TRBJ2-7; 9 bases align to TRBD1. The trim removed 7 bases at V and 7 bases at J, leaving 5 bases unmatched. The CDR3 loop spans 12 amino acids. CDR1 MGHDK and CDR2 SYGVNS come from the germline V gene. CDR3 sequence: CASTGTGREQYF. As DNA, the CDR3 is TGTGCCAGCACCGGGACAGGGCGTGAGCAGTACTTC.

This clonotype was seen only a few times. This chain uses TRBV27 with TRBJ2-7; tentatively, D is TRBD1 or TRBD2 (5 bases each). Trimming took 6 bases from V and 6 from J, leaving 21 bases between them. Germline CDR1 and CDR2: MNHEY and SMNVEV (reference sequence). The CDR3 spans 15 residues. The CDR3 sequence: CASSSATGTAGEQYF. The CDR3 DNA follows: TGTGCCAGCAGCTCCGCGACCGGGACCGCGGGCGAGCAGTACTTC.

The rearrangement links TRBV4-1 to TRBJ2-7, with TRBD1 matching 9 bases. The CDR3 is 13 amino acids. Unmatched junction bases numbered 8, after V lost 8 bases and J lost 6 bases. Germline loops: CDR1 MGHRA, CDR2 YSYEKL. Here the CDR3 reads CASGGQGQGEQYF. For the CDR3, the DNA is TGCGCCAGCGGGGGACAGGGCCAAGGCGAGCAGTACTTC.

This clonotype was seen more than once but under ten times. The chain is built from TRBV29-1 and TRBJ2-1; a possible D gene is TRBD1 (5 bases). The CDR3 runs to 12 residues. The germline V gene has CDR1 SQVTM and CDR2 ANQGSEA. V dropped 6 bases and J dropped 3 bases, with 9 bases sitting between them. CDR3 in DNA: TGCAGCGTCTCGGACAACTACAATGAGCAGTTCTTC. This translates into CSVSDNYNEQFF.

Notes on this clonotype: A much larger clone is a single base away; this may be a read error. The CDR3 spells CASSLERGNYNEQFF. The CDR3 DNA reads TGTGCCAGCAGCTTAGAGCGGGGGAACTACAATGAGCAGTTCTTC. The chain employs TRBV7-9 and TRBJ2-1; 8 bases line up with TRBD2. The CDR3 loop spans 15 amino acids. Looked up from germline, CDR1 is SEHNR and CDR2 is FQNEAQ (reference sequence). V lost 1 base to trimming and J lost 3 bases; unmatched junction nucleotides: 2.

Note on this clonotype: This may stem from a read error, because a much larger clone lies one nucleotide away. The CDR3 loop reads CGARIYNEQFF. The CDR3 DNA reads as TGCGGTGCTAGAATTTACAATGAGCAGTTCTTC. The chain is built from TRBV20-1 and TRBJ2-1; D is undetermined. The germline V gene encodes CDR1 DFQATT and CDR2 SNEGSKA (reference sequence). The CDR3 runs 11 residues.

This clonotype was picked up a small number of times. This chain joins TRBV7-6 and TRBJ2-1; D might be TRBD2 (5 bases). Trimming stripped 5 bases from V and 2 bases from J, with 19 bases between. The CDR3 is 17 amino acids. Germline CDR1 and CDR2: SGHVS and FNYEAQ. The CDR3 loop is CASSPLLARVPYNEQFF. CDR3 in DNA: TGTGCCAGCAGCCCCCTCCTAGCCCGAGTCCCCTACAATGAGCAGTTCTTC.

A few counts support this clonotype. The junction differs from germline at one of its ends, possibly a read error. This chain joins TRBV7-2 and TRBJ2-2; 12 nucleotides line up with TRBD2. Per the germline V gene, CDR1 is SGHTA and CDR2 is FQGNSA. The CDR3 covers 16 residues. CDR3 region: CSSSLGLAGNTGELFF. The CDR3 bases are TGTTCCAGCAGCCTGGGACTAGCGGGCAACACCGGGGAGCTGTTTTTT.

This clonotype has just a few counts. V is TRBV18 and J is TRBJ2-5, with D perhaps matching TRBD1 (6 bases). Germline CDR1 KGHSH, CDR2 LQKENI. The CDR3 extends over 15 amino acids. The V end was cut by 3 bases, the J end by 2 bases, with 13 bases between. In nucleotides, the CDR3 is TGTGCCAGCTCACCGGTAGCAGGGGCTCAAGAGACCCAGTACTTC. Translation: CASSPVAGAQETQYF.

The chain couples TRBV7-9 to TRBJ2-7, with D perhaps given as TRBD1 or TRBD2 (5 bases each). Per the germline V gene, CDR1 is SEHNR and CDR2 is FQNEAQ (reference sequence). The CDR3 loop spans 12 amino acids. V lost 4 bases, J lost 6 bases, and 10 bases lay in between. CDR3 nucleotide sequence: TGTGCCAGCAGCTCACCCGGGGCCGAGCAGTACTTC. Protein product: CASSSPGAEQYF.

This clonotype was counted ten times or more. The CDR3 nucleotides are TGTGCCAGCAGCTTTTCGGGGGGGGTCCTCAATGAGCAGTTCTTC. This codes for CASSFSGGVLNEQFF. The chain has TRBV7-2 and TRBJ2-1; 8 bases are a match to TRBD2. This CDR3 is 15 amino acids long. The J segment lost 6 bases and the V segment lost 3 bases, leaving 7 bases of the junction unmatched. In germline, CDR1 is SGHTA, CDR2 FQGNSA.

The chain recombines TRBV20-1 with TRBJ1-2, with 7 nucleotides matching TRBD1. Germline V lookup: CDR1 DFQATT, CDR2 SNEGSKA (reference sequence). The CDR3 totals 16 residues. With 5 bases clipped from V and 8 bases from J, the junction kept 20 bases outside the gene matches. CDR3 loop: CSAPTPDREGVEGYTF. In nucleotides, the CDR3 is TGCAGTGCTCCAACCCCCGACAGGGAAGGAGTGGAAGGCTACACCTTC.